One sample yielded the 3 T cell receptor beta chains listed below, sequenced in a study of T cells in Graves' hyperthyroidism and ophthalmopathy. Amplification yielded TCR beta CDR3 regions, with RNA transcripts as the source. The TCR CDR3 was amplified in a first-round RT-PCR using the HTBI primer set. TCRdb ran MiXCR on the multiplex PCR reads and lists one entry per CDR3 protein. The profile covers about 400,000 distinct CDR3 sequences, with around 14% appearing a single time and 12% to 15% taken by the ten largest. Sequencing was performed on blood. The receptors were sampled from a woman aged 18-29 years with Graves' hyperthyroidism.

Of note for this clonotype: Germline is not matched at one junction end, which may reflect a read error. The chain recombines TRBV5-1 with TRBJ2-1, with D unresolved. Germline CDR1 reads SGHRS; CDR2 reads YFSETQ. The CDR3 has 15 residues. In DNA, the CDR3 is TGCGCCAGCAGCTTGGGTCCAGTCAGAAACAATGAGCAGCTCTTC. Protein: CASSLGPVRNNEQLF.

V and J are TRBV15 and TRBJ2-2, with 7 bases matching TRBD2. Germline V gene sequence: CDR1 LNHNV, CDR2 YYDKDF (reference sequence). The CDR3 is 17 residues long. The V segment lost 5 bases and the J segment 2 bases; nucleotides outside the gene matches: 11. The CDR3 loop reads CATSDRRSSGNTGELFF. The CDR3, as DNA: TGTGCCACCAGCGATCGAAGGTCTAGCGGTAACACCGGGGAGCTGTTTTTT.

This clonotype was seen a few times. This chain connects TRBV6-1 to TRBJ1-6, with 9 bases fitting TRBD1. J lost 7 bases, V lost 6 bases, and 7 bases had no gene match. Germline lookup yields CDR1 MNHNS and CDR2 SASEGT. CDR3 length: 15 residues. The CDR3 DNA sequence: TGTGCCAGCAGGGCGGACAGGGGTCTAAATTCACCCCTCCACTTT. It specifies CASRADRGLNSPLHF.